The rows below give T cell receptor beta chains drawn from one sample of a study of shared clonotypes between healthy human individuals. Generated by immunoSEQ multiplex PCR, the TCRdb table keeps only in-frame clones and is missing some. The sample records 2 million to 2.5 million clones, 90% to 97% being singletons. Sample: naive CD4+ T cells sorted from blood. Source of these receptors: a young man in good health. Both conserved end residues are part of each CDR3. The D gene is left open where the match is weak. Expanded clones get a size class; other rows say once, few or many, or leave the size out.

d_call clone_size j_call v_call cdr3_nt cdr3_aa
. . TRBJ2-7 TRBV30 TGTGCCTGGAACAGGTCACCCTACGAGCAGTACTTC CAWNRSPYEQYF
. . TRBJ2-3 TRBV25-1 TGTGCCAGCAGTGAATTTGGGATCTTGGCAGATACGCAGTATTTT CASSEFGILADTQYF
TRBD2 . TRBJ2-1 TRBV29-1 TGCAGCGCAACCACTAGCGGATACAATGAGCAGTTCTTC CSATTSGYNEQFF
. . TRBJ2-4 TRBV6-5 TGTGCCAGCAGTGGAGAGGGCCAGGGCAAAAACATTCAGTACTTC CASSGEGQGKNIQYF
TRBD2 . TRBJ2-2 TRBV10-1 TGCGCCAGCAGTGAAGTAAGACTAGCGGGAGGGCGGTCCGACACCGGGGAGCTGTTTTTT CASSEVRLAGGRSDTGELFF
TRBD1 . TRBJ1-1 TRBV4-1 TGCGCCAGCAGCCAAGACCGACCTGGGACAGGGGGAACTGAAGCTTTCTTT CASSQDRPGTGGTEAFF
. . TRBJ2-3 TRBV5-1 TGCGCCAGCAGCCCGGACACAGATACGCAGTATTTT CASSPDTDTQYF
. . TRBJ2-6 TRBV5-1 TGCGCCAGCATCGCCTCTGGGGCCAACGTCCTGACTTTC CASIASGANVLTF
. . TRBJ2-1 TRBV11-2 TGTGCCAGCAGCGGACAACAGGTCTACAATGAGCAGTTCTTC CASSGQQVYNEQFF
. . TRBJ1-1 TRBV4-3 TGCGCCAGCAGCCTCAATCAGGGGTTTACTGAAGCTTTCTTT CASSLNQGFTEAFF
. . TRBJ2-2 TRBV11-3 TGTGCCAGCAGCCACCAAACGCAGGGCTCCGGGGAGCTGTTTTTT CASSHQTQGSGELFF
. . TRBJ2-1 TRBV30 TGTGCCTGGAGTGTTGGCTACAATGAGCAGTTCTTC CAWSVGYNEQFF
TRBD2 . TRBJ2-5 TRBV10-3 TGTGCCATCAGAGCCAGCGGCGGGAGTTTCGAGACCCAGTACTTC CAIRASGGSFETQYF
. . TRBJ1-3 TRBV6-1 TGTGCCAGCAGTGAAGCTGCGAATACTGGAAACACCATATATTTT CASSEAANTGNTIYF
TRBD1 once TRBJ2-3 TRBV7-7 TGTGCTAGCAGCAACGCAGGGGGAGCCACAGATACGCAGTATTTT CASSNAGGATDTQYF
. few TRBJ1-2 TRBV7-2 TGTGCCAGCAGCTTATCGCAGGCGATCTATGGCTACACCTTC CASSLSQAIYGYTF
TRBD2 . TRBJ2-5 TRBV7-9 TGTGCCAGCAGCTCGAAGCGGGGGGGCCTTCAAGAGACCCAGTACTTC CASSSKRGGLQETQYF
. . TRBJ2-7 TRBV10-3 TGTGCCATCAGTGATACGAGGGTCTACGAGCAGTACTTC CAISDTRVYEQYF
. . TRBJ1-1 TRBV10-2 TGCGCCAGCAGCCCGAAGGGCACTGAAGCTTTCTTT CASSPKGTEAFF
. . TRBJ2-1 TRBV2 TGTGCCAGCACTAAGACTAGAGAATACAATGAGCAGTTCTTC CASTKTREYNEQFF
TRBD2 . TRBJ2-1 TRBV7-2 TGTGCCAGCAGCGCCCCCCCGGGACTAGCGCTTCGCTCCTACAATGAGCAGTTCTTC CASSAPPGLALRSYNEQFF
TRBD1 . TRBJ1-1 TRBV28 TGTGCCAGCAGTTTTTCGGACAGGGCGGCCACTGAAGCTTTCTTT CASSFSDRAATEAFF
TRBD2 . TRBJ2-1 TRBV29-1 TGCAGCGTTGGTAGCGGGGGGGCCCTTGAGCAGTTCTTC CSVGSGGALEQFF
TRBD1 . TRBJ1-2 TRBV5-1 TGCGCCAGCAGCTTTGACAGGGCCTATTATGGCTACACCTTC CASSFDRAYYGYTF
. . TRBJ2-5 TRBV6-5 TGTGCCAGCAGTCCTTCGTTTGGGTCAGTAGCCCAGTACTTC CASSPSFGSVAQYF
. . TRBJ2-5 TRBV5-1 TGCGCCAGCAGCTGGGCACCGTTCGGGGCGGCCCAAGAGACCCAGTACTTC CASSWAPFGAAQETQYF
TRBD2 . TRBJ2-7 TRBV5-6 TGTGCCAGCAGCCCCGATGTGACTAGCGGGAAATACGAGCAGTACTTC CASSPDVTSGKYEQYF
. . TRBJ2-3 TRBV9 TGTGCCAGCAGCGTTGACAATTCTGTAGATACGCAGTATTTT CASSVDNSVDTQYF
. . TRBJ2-7 TRBV7-9 TGTGCCAGCAGTCGGACACCTTCCTACGAGCAGTACTTC CASSRTPSYEQYF
. once TRBJ1-2 TRBV19 TGTGCCAGTAGTCCAGTTCCCCGGTGGCAGACGAACTATGGCTACACCTTC CASSPVPRWQTNYGYTF
. . TRBJ2-7 TRBV5-4 TGTGCCAGCAGCTTGGGGTCATTTCGCGACGAGCAGTACTTC CASSLGSFRDEQYF
. . TRBJ2-7 TRBV7-2 TGTGCCAGCACCACCTCACCCGCCTACGAGCAGTACTTC CASTTSPAYEQYF
TRBD1 . TRBJ1-2 TRBV7-2 TGTGCCAGCAGCTTATTCGCGGGGACAGGGAGTAACTATGGCTACACCTTC CASSLFAGTGSNYGYTF
. . TRBJ1-3 TRBV7-2 TGTGCCAGCAGCCCCGGACCGATCTCTGGAAACACCATATATTTT CASSPGPISGNTIYF
. . TRBJ1-3 TRBV27 TGTGCCAGCCGCGAAGCCGGCTCTGGAAACACCATATATTTT CASREAGSGNTIYF
. . TRBJ2-7 TRBV5-6 TGTGCCAGCAGCCGGACCAAGGAGAACTCCTACGAGCAGTACTTC CASSRTKENSYEQYF
. . TRBJ2-1 TRBV12-2 TGTGCAAGTCGTCCTAGCGGGAGGGCCTACAATGAGCAGTTCTTC CASRPSGRAYNEQFF
. . TRBJ2-5 TRBV5-1 TGCGCCAGCAGCCAAACGGTCCCCGAGACCCAGTACTTC CASSQTVPETQYF
. . TRBJ2-2 TRBV10-2 TGCGCCAGCAAAAGTGCCGGGGGGCCCGGGGAGCTGTTTTTT CASKSAGGPGELFF
. . TRBJ1-6 TRBV19 TGTGCCAGTAGTCAGGCCACTAATTCACCCCTCCACTTT CASSQATNSPLHF
. . TRBJ2-7 TRBV19 TGTGCCAGTAGTCTAGGTGGGCCCCTTCCGTCCTACGAGCAGTACTTC CASSLGGPLPSYEQYF
TRBD2 . TRBJ2-7 TRBV18 TGTGCCAGCTCACCTCTCGGGGGGGCGTGGGAGCAGTACTTC CASSPLGGAWEQYF
TRBD1 . TRBJ2-7 TRBV27 TGTGCCAGCAGTTTACGGGCCAAGATCCGGGACAGGCGATCCTACGAGCAGTACTTC CASSLRAKIRDRRSYEQYF
TRBD1 . TRBJ2-2 TRBV19 TGTGCCAGTAAAGACAGGGGCGTCACCGGGGAGCTGTTTTTT CASKDRGVTGELFF
TRBD1 . TRBJ2-7 TRBV27 TGTGCCAGCAGTTTAGGGCTCAGGGGGCAGCAGCAGTACTTC CASSLGLRGQQQYF
. . TRBJ2-7 TRBV28 TGTGCCAGCAGTCCCGCCGTGGGTGGCAGGGGAGGCTACGAGCAGTACTTC CASSPAVGGRGGYEQYF
. . TRBJ2-3 TRBV10-2 TGCGCCAGCAAATCCGGAGATACGCAGTATTTT CASKSGDTQYF
. . TRBJ2-7 TRBV25-1 TGTGCCAGCAGTGAGGGGGGCGGATACGAGCAGTACTTC CASSEGGGYEQYF
TRBD1 . TRBJ2-6 TRBV27 TGTGCCAGCAGTTTCTTGACAGGGGCCCTTTTCTCTGGGGCCAACGTCCTGACTTTC CASSFLTGALFSGANVLTF
. . TRBJ2-6 TRBV28 TGTGCCAGCAGTAGCCCTGAGGGAACTGGGGCCAACGTCCTGACTTTC CASSSPEGTGANVLTF
. once TRBJ2-1 TRBV19 TGTGCCAGTAAACACGATGGGGGGTCGCAGCAGTTCTTC CASKHDGGSQQFF
. . TRBJ2-7 TRBV29-1 TGCAGCGTTCCCTCGCCCTACGAGCAGTACTTC CSVPSPYEQYF